The next 24 T cell receptor beta chains were all read from a single sample in a study of CD8 T cells in ankylosing spondylitis. Findings and limits, study-wide: There was a TCR beta motif, made of eight highly homologous variants, that appeared characteristic of ankylosing spondylitis blood.

No cognate antigen is known for these TCRs. One entry per CDR3 protein, called by TCRdb with MiXCR from the 5' RACE reads. Among fewer than 750,000 distinct CDR3 sequences listed, 15% to 20% were seen once. Sequenced sample: blood, either unsorted or a sorted T cell fraction (not recorded which). The receptors were sampled from a male donor with ankylosing spondylitis.

This clonotype has just a few counts. V usage is TRBV5-6 and J usage is TRBJ2-7; D unclear. The CDR3 covers 13 residues. Germline CDR1 and CDR2: SGHDT and YYEEEE. V lost 2 bases and J lost 6, with 12 bases in between. Here the CDR3 reads CASSFLGVSEQYF. The CDR3 DNA sequence: TGTGCCAGCAGCTTCCTGGGCGTTTCCGAGCAGTACTTC.

CDR3 nucleotide sequence: TGCGCCAGCAGCCAAGAGACGGGAATGTCCTACGAGCAGTACTTC. Translation: CASSQETGMSYEQYF. The chain combines TRBV4-1 with TRBJ2-7, with D maybe TRBD2 (5 bases). Germline CDR1 reads MGHRA; CDR2 reads YSYEKL. Trimming took off 0 bases at V and 1 base at J, with 10 bases between the two ends. This CDR3 spans 15 amino acids.

This clonotype was observed at least ten times. The chain uses TRBV28 and TRBJ2-2, with 8 bases identical to TRBD1. The CDR3 is 14 residues long. Trimming cost V 7 bases and J 1 base; bases outside gene matches: 2. Germline values: CDR1 MDHEN, CDR2 SYDVKM. The chain's CDR3 is CASKGQVNTGELFF. CDR3 sequence (DNA): TGTGCCAGCAAGGGACAGGTGAACACCGGGGAGCTGTTTTTT.

The CDR3 bases are TGTGCCAGCAGTCCACAGTGGGGACTAGCGGGATCAAACCCCTACGAGCAGTACTTC. Protein sequence: CASSPQWGLAGSNPYEQYF. The chain links TRBV27 to TRBJ2-7; TRBD2 aligns across 13 bases. The germline CDR1 and CDR2 sequences are MNHEY and SMNVEV (reference sequence). J lost 2 bases, V lost 5 bases, and 15 bases had no gene match. The CDR3 runs to 19 residues.

This clonotype has only a few counts. The chain links TRBV29-1 to TRBJ2-2; D gene uncertain. The CDR3 sequence is 12 residues long. Trimming cost V 2 bases and J 6 bases, with 7 bases left between them. CDR1 is SQVTM, CDR2 ANQGSEA, per germline. The CDR3 sequence is CSVESPPGELFF. For the CDR3, the DNA is TGCAGCGTTGAAAGCCCTCCCGGGGAGCTGTTTTTT.

The CDR3 region is CASSSALGESYYEQYF. In DNA form, the CDR3 reads TGTGCCAGCAGCTCGGCCCTCGGAGAGTCTTACTACGAGCAGTACTTC. The genes are TRBV7-9 and TRBJ2-7; D gene uncertain. CDR3 length: 16 amino acids. CDR1 SEHNR and CDR2 FQNEAQ come from the germline V gene (reference sequence). V was shortened by 4 bases and J by 3 bases, with 19 bases between the two germline ends.

The chain recombines TRBV7-2 with TRBJ2-1, with D possibly being TRBD2 (7 bases). The ends were cut back, 5 bases at V and 9 bases at J, with 23 bases in the middle. Germline lookup yields CDR1 SGHTA and CDR2 FQGNSA. This CDR3 region has 16 residues. CDR3 loop: CASSQRGGALPIEQFF. CDR3 sequence (DNA): TGTGCCAGCAGCCAGAGGGGGGGGGCGCTGCCTATTGAGCAGTTCTTC.

This clonotype was observed a few times. The chain employs TRBV12-3 or TRBV12-4 and TRBJ2-1; weak D call: TRBD1 (6 bases). The length of the CDR3 is 15 residues. Trimming left V 6 bases short and J 2 bases short, with 14 bases between. The CDR3 here is CASSTSTGTYNEQFF. The CDR3 DNA follows: TGTGCCAGCAGCACCTCTACAGGGACCTACAATGAGCAGTTCTTC.

There are many counts of this clonotype. DNA of the CDR3: TGTGCCAGCAGTTTGCCCAATGGGCCCCAGCATTTT. As protein: CASSLPNGPQHF. J is TRBJ1-5 and V is TRBV12-3 or TRBV12-4; D is ambiguous. V was clipped by 3 bases and J by 9 bases, with 9 bases between them. The CDR3 covers 12 residues.

The chain is built from TRBV9 and TRBJ2-3, with D maybe TRBD2 (5 bases). There are 15 residues in the CDR3. Germline CDR1 reads SGDLS; CDR2 reads YYNGEE. V was clipped by 3 bases and J by 3 bases, with 14 bases between them. The CDR3 sequence: CASSALGRGTDTQYF. The DNA for the CDR3 is TGTGCCAGCAGCGCCCTGGGGAGAGGGACAGATACGCAGTATTTT.

This sequence joins TRBV12-3 or TRBV12-4 and TRBJ2-3; D is unresolved. With 0 bases removed from V and 5 bases from J, the gap between germline ends came to 12 bases. This CDR3 contains 15 residues. The CDR3 nucleotides read TGTGCCAGCAGTTTAGCCAGGACGCCGGGAGATACGCAGTATTTT. It encodes CASSLARTPGDTQYF.

This clonotype was seen a handful of times. The chain carries TRBV28 and TRBJ1-2; D possibly corresponds to TRBD1 (5 bases). There are 17 residues in the CDR3. V lost 2 bases to trimming and J lost 5 bases, with 21 bases between them. Germline V gives CDR1 MDHEN, CDR2 SYDVKM. The CDR3 DNA is TGTGCCAGCAGTTTAGAGAAGGGGCCGGTTCTCCTTTATGGCTACACCTTC. The encoded protein is CASSLEKGPVLLYGYTF.

The table lists this clonotype with many counts. This sequence joins TRBV29-1 and TRBJ2-7, with a tentative D call TRBD1 (7 bases). Germline values: CDR1 SQVTM, CDR2 ANQGSEA. Deletions cut 7 bases from V and 3 bases from J, with 16 bases between. The CDR3 sequence is 13 residues long. CDR3 bases: TGCAGCGCTCAGGGGGGACAGCTCTACGAGCAGTACTTC. It specifies CSAQGGQLYEQYF.

The chain links TRBV4-2 to TRBJ2-7; 8 nucleotides agree with TRBD2. There are 16 residues in the CDR3. Germline V lookup: CDR1 LGHNA, CDR2 YNFKEQ. V lost 3 bases and J lost 0; bases outside the gene matches: 7. CDR3 protein: CASSHILSGSSYEQYF. The CDR3 bases are TGTGCCAGCAGCCACATTTTGAGCGGGAGCTCCTACGAGCAGTACTTC.

This clonotype has a handful of counts. The chain has TRBV6-5 and TRBJ1-2; tentative D call: TRBD1 (5 bases). Trimming took off 0 bases at V and 7 bases at J, with 12 bases between the two ends. The CDR3 is made up of 14 amino acids. In germline, CDR1 is MNHEY, CDR2 SVGAGI. CDR3 amino acids: CASSYSGHALGYTF. CDR3 sequence (DNA): TGTGCCAGCAGTTACTCCGGACATGCCCTTGGCTACACCTTC.

V and J are TRBV7-9 and TRBJ1-4, with TRBD1 as a possible D gene (5 bases). Germline V gene data show CDR1 as SEHNR and CDR2 as FQNEAQ (reference sequence). V was shortened by 7 bases and J by 8 bases, with 17 bases between the two germline ends. The CDR3 length is 14 residues. The CDR3 nucleotides read TGTGCCAGCATCCCGAGGGGATTCGGGGAAAAACTGTTTTTT. This codes for CASIPRGFGEKLFF. Full variable domain (missing parts from reference TRBV7-9 and TRBJ1-4): DTGVSQNPRHKITKRGQNVTFRCDPISEHNRLYWYRQTLGQGPEFLTYFQNEAQLEKSRLLSDRFSAERPKGSFSTLEIQRTEQGDSAMYLCASIPRGFGEKLFFGSGTQLSVL.

In its sample, this clonotype was seen a few times. The V gene is TRBV29-1, the J gene TRBJ2-2; tentatively, D is TRBD2 (5 bases). CDR1 SQVTM and CDR2 ANQGSEA come from the germline V gene. CDR3 length: 13 amino acids. The V and J ends lost 4 bases and 3 bases respectively, with 9 bases between them. Here the CDR3 DNA reads TGCAGCGTTGTAGCGACTCACACCGGGGAGCTGTTTTTT. This encodes CSVVATHTGELFF.

This clonotype was observed a few times. The chain recombines TRBV7-9 with TRBJ2-3; 10 nucleotides agree with TRBD2. V gave up 4 bases and J gave up 4 bases; unmatched junction bases: 2. The length of the CDR3 is 14 residues. Germline lookup yields CDR1 SEHNR and CDR2 FQNEAQ (reference sequence). The CDR3 DNA reads as TGTGCCAGCAGCTCACTAGCGGGGTCAGATACGCAGTATTTT. It is translated as CASSSLAGSDTQYF.

This chain uses TRBV28 with TRBJ2-1, with D perhaps being TRBD1 or TRBD2 (6 bases each). The V end lost 6 bases, the J end lost 7 bases, and 16 bases lay between the germline ends. The germline gives CDR1 MDHEN, CDR2 SYDVKM. CDR3 length: 14 amino acids. As DNA, the CDR3 is TGTGCCAGCAGAACCACCACAGGGAGGAATGAGCAGTTCTTC. Translating it yields CASRTTTGRNEQFF.

The chain links TRBV20-1 to TRBJ2-7; 9 positions match TRBD2. CDR1 and CDR2 from the germline V gene are DFQATT and SNEGSKA (reference sequence). Germline trimming cut 3 bases from V and 5 bases from J; bases unmatched to any gene: 8. The CDR3 runs 14 residues. CDR3 coding DNA: TGCAGTGCTAGGATGCGGGAGGGCTCAGACGAGCAGTACTTC. As protein: CSARMREGSDEQYF.

The CDR3 region is CAWRPLASADTQYF. CDR3 DNA sequence: TGTGCCTGGAGACCCCTAGCGTCTGCAGATACGCAGTATTTT. The V call is TRBV30, the J call TRBJ2-3; TRBD2 might be the D (6 bases). Germline V lookup: CDR1 GTSNPN, CDR2 SVGIG (reference sequence). The CDR3 has 14 residues. The V and J ends lost 3 bases and 4 bases respectively, with 14 bases between them.

This clonotype was seen a handful of times. The chain employs TRBV12-3 or TRBV12-4 and TRBJ2-1; tentative D call: TRBD1 (6 bases). V shed 2 bases and J shed 7 bases, with 12 bases lying between them. The CDR3 is made up of 14 amino acids. The CDR3 DNA sequence: TGTGCCAGCAGTTTATCCCACAGGGCTAATGAGCAGTTCTTC. This encodes CASSLSHRANEQFF.

With regard to this clonotype: Possible read error: a much larger clone is one base away. The gene calls are TRBV4-1 and TRBJ2-1; the D is unclear. Between the trimmed V and J ends, which lost 0 bases and 7 bases, there was a span of 7 bases. Germline V gives CDR1 MGHRA, CDR2 YSYEKL. CDR3 length: 13 residues. CDR3 protein: CASSQDFGNEQFF. CDR3 nucleotides: TGCGCCAGCAGCCAAGATTTTGGGAATGAGCAGTTCTTC.

This clonotype was found many times. CDR3 nucleotide sequence: TGTGCCAGCAGCCAGAGACAGAGGGATGGCTACACCTTC. This encodes CASSQRQRDGYTF. The rearrangement joins TRBV3-1 to TRBJ1-2; TRBD1 is a possible D gene (5 bases). Germline values: CDR1 LGHDT, CDR2 YNNKEL (reference sequence). Trimming pared 3 bases from V and 6 bases from J, leaving 11 bases between. The CDR3 contains 13 residues.